A single sample gave rise to the 8 T cell receptor beta chains below, sequenced in a study of blood T cells in healthy people across ages. The authors ran a second PCR of roughly 6 to 11 cycles using a sample-barcoded 5' primer and a J-beta primer mix. TCRdb re-analysed the 5' RACE reads in MiXCR, keeping a single row per CDR3 protein. Of roughly 800,000 distinct CDR3 sequences in the sample, roughly 50% were seen once. The specimen was blood. The receptor source for this set is a man younger than 40 in good health.

This chain connects TRBV7-2 to TRBJ2-5; 8 nucleotides align to TRBD2. The V gene's germline CDR1 is SGHTA and CDR2 FQGNSA. The ends lost 2 bases at V and 1 base at J; junction bases unmatched: 6. The CDR3 loop spans 16 amino acids. CDR3 nucleotides: TGTGCCAGCAGCTTATATCCAGCGGGAGCCCAAGAGACCCAGTACTTC. Translating gives CASSLYPAGAQETQYF.

The chain joins TRBV20-1 to TRBJ1-2, with D tentatively TRBD1 (5 bases). Germline CDR1 is DFQATT and CDR2 is SNEGSKA (reference sequence). Trimming pared 5 bases from V and 4 bases from J, leaving 11 bases between. This CDR3 region has 12 residues. The CDR3 loop reads CSAHDRAYGYTF. The CDR3 DNA reads as TGCAGTGCTCATGACAGAGCCTATGGCTACACCTTC.

In this sample, this clonotype turned up once. V gene TRBV30 combines with J gene TRBJ1-2; the D gene is possibly TRBD1 (6 bases). This CDR3 is 13 amino acids long. Trimming pared 8 bases from V and 6 bases from J, leaving 19 bases between. Germline-derived CDR1 and CDR2 are GTSNPN and SVGIG (reference sequence). The DNA for the CDR3 is TGTGCCCTCCCAATAGGAGGGGGGAATGGCTACACCTTC. Its protein is CALPIGGGNGYTF.

The chain employs TRBV20-1 and TRBJ2-7; D is unclear. Germline V gives CDR1 DFQATT, CDR2 SNEGSKA (reference sequence). The CDR3 runs 12 residues. V was shortened by 0 bases and J by 6 bases, with 9 bases between the two germline ends. Here the CDR3 DNA reads TGCAGTGCTAGAGATCTCCGGGTCGAGCAGTACTTC. Protein: CSARDLRVEQYF.

This chain links TRBV7-2 with TRBJ2-1, with D tentatively TRBD2 (5 bases). The germline gives CDR1 SGHTA, CDR2 FQGNSA. V was clipped by 7 bases and J by 7 bases, with 17 bases between them. This CDR3 contains 14 residues. The CDR3 bases are TGTGCCAGCACCTTCGGGGTGGGGTCTAATGAGCAGTTCTTC. The encoded protein is CASTFGVGSNEQFF.

The genes are TRBV20-1 and TRBJ2-3, with TRBD2 matching over 9 bases. CDR3 size: 17 residues. Per the germline V gene, CDR1 is DFQATT and CDR2 is SNEGSKA (reference sequence). Unmatched junction bases numbered 15, after V lost 3 bases and J lost 5 bases. CDR3 sequence reads: CSASPAGGRAPQDTQYF. The CDR3 nucleotides are TGCAGTGCTAGTCCGGCAGGCGGGAGGGCCCCTCAAGATACGCAGTATTTT.

The chain carries TRBV7-9 and TRBJ2-7; no firm D call. V lost 3 bases and J lost 1, with 16 bases in between. This CDR3 spans 16 amino acids. In germline, CDR1 is SEHNR, CDR2 FQNEAQ (reference sequence). The CDR3 spells CASSLDLVPNSYEQYF. The DNA for the CDR3 is TGTGCCAGCAGCTTGGATTTAGTACCCAATTCCTACGAGCAGTACTTC.

The chain recombines TRBV20-1 with TRBJ1-1; D unresolved. Trimming stripped 2 bases from V and 7 bases from J, with 11 bases between. Germline V gene sequence: CDR1 DFQATT, CDR2 SNEGSKA (reference sequence). The CDR3 loop spans 12 amino acids. In DNA form, the CDR3 reads TGCAGTGCTAGATTTAATGTGGGTGAAGCTTTCTTT. This codes for CSARFNVGEAFF.